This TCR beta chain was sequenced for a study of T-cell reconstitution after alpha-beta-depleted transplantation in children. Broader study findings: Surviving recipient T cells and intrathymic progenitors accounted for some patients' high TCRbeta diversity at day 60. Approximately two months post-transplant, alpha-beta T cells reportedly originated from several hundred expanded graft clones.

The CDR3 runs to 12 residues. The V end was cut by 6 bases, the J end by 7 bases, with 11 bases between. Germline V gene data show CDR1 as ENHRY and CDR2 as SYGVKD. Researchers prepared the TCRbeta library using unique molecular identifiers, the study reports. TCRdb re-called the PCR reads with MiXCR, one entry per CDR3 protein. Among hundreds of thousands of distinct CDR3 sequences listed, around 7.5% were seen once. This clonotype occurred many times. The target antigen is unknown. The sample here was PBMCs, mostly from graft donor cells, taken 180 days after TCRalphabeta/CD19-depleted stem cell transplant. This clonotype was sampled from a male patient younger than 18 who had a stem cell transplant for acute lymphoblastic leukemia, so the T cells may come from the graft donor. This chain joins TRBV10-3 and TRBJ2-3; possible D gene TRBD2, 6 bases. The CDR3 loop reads CAISWDSHTQYF. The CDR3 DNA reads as TGTGCCATCAGCTGGGACTCTCATACGCAGTATTTT.